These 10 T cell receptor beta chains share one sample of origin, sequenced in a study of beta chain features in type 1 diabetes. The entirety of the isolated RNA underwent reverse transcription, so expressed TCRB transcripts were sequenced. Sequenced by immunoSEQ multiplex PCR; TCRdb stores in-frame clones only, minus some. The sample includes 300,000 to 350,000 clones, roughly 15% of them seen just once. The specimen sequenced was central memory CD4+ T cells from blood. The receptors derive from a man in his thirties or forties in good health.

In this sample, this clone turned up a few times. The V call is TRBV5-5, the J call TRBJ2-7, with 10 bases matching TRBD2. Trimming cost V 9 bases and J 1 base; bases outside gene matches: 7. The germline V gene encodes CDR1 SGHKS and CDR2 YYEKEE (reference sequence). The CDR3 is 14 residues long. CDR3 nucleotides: TGTGCCACCTCAGCGGGGGGGCCTTCCTACGAGCAGTACTTC. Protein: CATSAGGPSYEQYF.

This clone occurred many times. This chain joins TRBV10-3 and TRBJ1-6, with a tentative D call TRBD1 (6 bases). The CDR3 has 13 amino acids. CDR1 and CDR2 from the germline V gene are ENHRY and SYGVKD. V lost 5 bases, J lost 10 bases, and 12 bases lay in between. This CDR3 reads CAISTGTESPLHF. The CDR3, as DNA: TGTGCCATCAGTACAGGGACCGAATCACCCCTCCACTTT.

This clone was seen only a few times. The CDR3 here is CASSLLSLADAYEQYF. CDR3 nucleotide sequence: TGTGCCAGCAGCTTACTCTCACTAGCGGACGCCTACGAGCAGTACTTC. The rearrangement uses TRBV7-8 and TRBJ2-7; 8 bases align to TRBD2. Germline values: CDR1 SGHVS, CDR2 FQNEAQ. This CDR3 region has 16 residues. Unmatched junction bases numbered 8, after V lost 2 bases and J lost 2 bases.

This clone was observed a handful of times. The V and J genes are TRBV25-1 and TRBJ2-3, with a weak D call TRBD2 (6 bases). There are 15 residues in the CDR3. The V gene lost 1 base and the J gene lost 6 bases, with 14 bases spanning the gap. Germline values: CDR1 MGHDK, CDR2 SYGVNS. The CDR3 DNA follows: TGTGCCAGCAGTGAATGGCGGGGACCCTCCGATACGCAGTATTTT. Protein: CASSEWRGPSDTQYF. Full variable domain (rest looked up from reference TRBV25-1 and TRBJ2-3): EADIYQTPRYLVIGTGKKITLECSQTMGHDKMYWYQQDPGMELHLIHYSYGVNSTEKGDLSSESTVSRIRTEHFPLTLESARPSHTSQYLCASSEWRGPSDTQYFGPGTRLTVL.

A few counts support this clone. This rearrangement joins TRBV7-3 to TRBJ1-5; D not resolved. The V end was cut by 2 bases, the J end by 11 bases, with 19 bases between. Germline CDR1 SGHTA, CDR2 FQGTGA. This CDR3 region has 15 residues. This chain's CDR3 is CASSLAVVGFRTQHF. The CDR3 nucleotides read TGTGCCAGCAGCTTAGCCGTCGTAGGTTTTCGGACCCAGCATTTT.

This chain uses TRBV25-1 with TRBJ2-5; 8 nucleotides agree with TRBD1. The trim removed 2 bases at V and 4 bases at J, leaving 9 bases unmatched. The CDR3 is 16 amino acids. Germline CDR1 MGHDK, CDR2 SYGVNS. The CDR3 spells CASSEGGTGRLETQYF. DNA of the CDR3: TGTGCCAGCAGTGAAGGGGGGACAGGCCGCCTAGAGACCCAGTACTTC.

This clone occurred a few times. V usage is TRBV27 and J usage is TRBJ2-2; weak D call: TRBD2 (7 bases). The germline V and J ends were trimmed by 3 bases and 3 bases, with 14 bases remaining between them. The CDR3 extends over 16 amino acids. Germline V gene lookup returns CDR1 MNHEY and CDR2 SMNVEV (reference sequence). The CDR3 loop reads CASSFLRGGDTGELFF. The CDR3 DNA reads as TGTGCCAGCAGTTTTCTCCGAGGGGGGGACACCGGGGAGCTGTTTTTT.

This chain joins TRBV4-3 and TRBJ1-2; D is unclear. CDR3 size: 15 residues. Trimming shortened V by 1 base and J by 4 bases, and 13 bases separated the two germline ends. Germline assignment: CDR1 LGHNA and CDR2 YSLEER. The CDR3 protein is CASSQVAGTIYGYTF. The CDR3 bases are TGCGCCAGCAGCCAAGTTGCGGGAACTATCTATGGCTACACCTTC.

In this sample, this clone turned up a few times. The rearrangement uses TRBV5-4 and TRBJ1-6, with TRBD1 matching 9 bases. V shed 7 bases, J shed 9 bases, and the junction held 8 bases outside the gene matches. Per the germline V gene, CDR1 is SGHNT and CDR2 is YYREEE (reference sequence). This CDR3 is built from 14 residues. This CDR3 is CASGTGWGPSPLHF. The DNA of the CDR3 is TGTGCCAGCGGGACAGGGTGGGGGCCTTCACCCCTCCACTTT.

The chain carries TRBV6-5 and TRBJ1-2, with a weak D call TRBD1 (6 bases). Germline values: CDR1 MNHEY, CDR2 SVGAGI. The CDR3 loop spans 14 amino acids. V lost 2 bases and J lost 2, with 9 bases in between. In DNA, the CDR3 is TGTGCCAGCAGTTACAGGGGACAAAACTATGGCTACACCTTC. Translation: CASSYRGQNYGYTF.